The rows below give T cell receptor beta chains drawn from one sample of a study of blood T cells in healthy people across ages. TCRdb reprocessed the 5' RACE reads with MiXCR, giving one entry per CDR3 protein. The top ten hold roughly 8.2% of the sample, which has around 1.7 million distinct CDR3 sequences, 28% seen once. Sequencing used blood. These TCRs come from a woman aged 25-40 years in good health. Both conserved end residues are part of each CDR3. A D gene is named only where the DNA matches it firmly. For some rows the clone size is stated as once, few or many, or as a class when expanded; others skip it.

V gene: TRBV12-3/TRBV12-4; clone size: .; CDR3 length: 13; J gene: TRBJ2-3; D gene: .; CDR3 protein: CASSFSSGDTQYF; CDR3 DNA: TGTGCCAGCAGTTTTAGCTCTGGTGATACGCAGTATTTT
V gene: TRBV6-1; clone size: many; CDR3 length: 13; J gene: TRBJ2-7; D gene: .; CDR3 protein: CASSERTTYEQYF; CDR3 DNA: TGTGCCAGCAGTGAAAGGACAACATACGAGCAGTACTTC
V gene: TRBV29-1; clone size: many; CDR3 length: 13; J gene: TRBJ2-5; D gene: .; CDR3 protein: CSVARLLQETQYF; CDR3 DNA: TGCAGCGTTGCCAGGCTCCTACAAGAGACCCAGTACTTC
V gene: TRBV4-1; clone size: .; CDR3 length: 18; J gene: TRBJ2-2; D gene: TRBD2; CDR3 protein: CASSERTSGRANTGELFF; CDR3 DNA: TGCGCCAGCAGCGAACGGACTAGCGGGAGGGCGAACACCGGGGAGCTGTTTTTT
V gene: TRBV12-3/TRBV12-4; clone size: .; CDR3 length: 13; J gene: TRBJ2-3; D gene: TRBD2; CDR3 protein: CASGVGGADTQYF; CDR3 DNA: TGTGCCAGTGGCGTGGGGGGGGCAGATACGCAGTATTTT
V gene: TRBV10-3; clone size: few; CDR3 length: 15; J gene: TRBJ2-3; D gene: .; CDR3 protein: CAIREGGGATDTQYF; CDR3 DNA: TGTGCCATCAGGGAAGGCGGAGGTGCCACAGATACGCAGTATTTT
V gene: TRBV24-1; clone size: .; CDR3 length: 15; J gene: TRBJ1-1; D gene: .; CDR3 protein: CATSDPLGSDTEAFF; CDR3 DNA: TGTGCCACCAGTGACCCTCTCGGTTCAGACACTGAAGCTTTCTTT
V gene: TRBV7-9; clone size: many; CDR3 length: 16; J gene: TRBJ2-1; D gene: .; CDR3 protein: CASSLRGVGSYNEQFF; CDR3 DNA: TGTGCCAGCAGCTTAAGGGGCGTGGGGTCCTACAATGAGCAGTTCTTC
V gene: TRBV5-1; clone size: many; CDR3 length: 13; J gene: TRBJ1-2; D gene: .; CDR3 protein: CASSGAGERGYTF; CDR3 DNA: TGCGCCAGCAGCGGGGCAGGGGAGAGAGGCTACACCTTC
V gene: TRBV11-2; clone size: .; CDR3 length: 14; J gene: TRBJ1-3; D gene: TRBD1; CDR3 protein: CASSTRQGGNTIYF; CDR3 DNA: TGTGCCAGCAGCACGCGACAGGGAGGAAACACCATATATTTT
V gene: TRBV12-3/TRBV12-4; clone size: .; CDR3 length: 14; J gene: TRBJ1-2; D gene: TRBD1; CDR3 protein: CASSPTGGFRGYTF; CDR3 DNA: TGTGCCAGCAGCCCGACAGGGGGCTTTCGGGGCTACACCTTC
V gene: TRBV7-9; clone size: few; CDR3 length: 16; J gene: TRBJ2-4; D gene: .; CDR3 protein: CASAPPVQLAKNIQYF; CDR3 DNA: TGTGCCAGCGCCCCCCCCGTCCAGCTAGCCAAAAACATTCAGTACTTC
V gene: TRBV6-4; clone size: .; CDR3 length: 13; J gene: TRBJ1-6; D gene: .; CDR3 protein: CASRGDLLSPLHF; CDR3 DNA: TGTGCCAGCAGGGGGGACCTATTGTCACCCCTCCACTTT
V gene: TRBV12-3/TRBV12-4; clone size: few; CDR3 length: 13; J gene: TRBJ1-2; D gene: .; CDR3 protein: CASTIGEGYGYTF; CDR3 DNA: TGTGCCAGCACCATCGGGGAGGGCTATGGCTACACCTTC
V gene: TRBV20-1; clone size: .; CDR3 length: 14; J gene: TRBJ2-5; D gene: .; CDR3 protein: CSARDVVSSGTQYF; CDR3 DNA: TGCAGTGCTAGAGATGTAGTCTCCTCGGGGACCCAGTACTTC
V gene: TRBV13; clone size: .; CDR3 length: 15; J gene: TRBJ1-2; D gene: .; CDR3 protein: CASSRLPVHIYGYTF; CDR3 DNA: TGTGCCAGCAGCCGGTTACCGGTCCACATCTATGGCTACACCTTC
V gene: TRBV29-1; clone size: .; CDR3 length: 12; J gene: TRBJ2-7; D gene: .; CDR3 protein: CSAGRAGDEQYF; CDR3 DNA: TGCAGCGCAGGACGAGCCGGGGACGAGCAGTACTTC
V gene: TRBV30; clone size: .; CDR3 length: 16; J gene: TRBJ1-5; D gene: .; CDR3 protein: CAWTREGGYSNQPQHF; CDR3 DNA: TGTGCCTGGACCAGGGAGGGGGGATATAGCAATCAGCCCCAGCATTTT
V gene: TRBV20-1; clone size: .; CDR3 length: 14; J gene: TRBJ1-5; D gene: .; CDR3 protein: CSAREWTLGQPQHF; CDR3 DNA: TGCAGTGCTAGAGAATGGACCCTGGGTCAGCCCCAGCATTTT
V gene: TRBV20-1; clone size: once; CDR3 length: 15; J gene: TRBJ1-5; D gene: .; CDR3 protein: CSARDGTGLNQPQHF; CDR3 DNA: TGCAGTGCTAGGGACGGAACAGGGCTGAATCAGCCCCAGCATTTT
V gene: TRBV7-2; clone size: once; CDR3 length: 14; J gene: TRBJ1-6; D gene: .; CDR3 protein: CASSLFQGWSPPHF; CDR3 DNA: TGTGCCAGCAGCTTATTTCAGGGTTGGTCACCCCCCCACTTT
V gene: TRBV12-3/TRBV12-4; clone size: .; CDR3 length: 14; J gene: TRBJ1-5; D gene: .; CDR3 protein: CANSHLGSNQPQHF; CDR3 DNA: TGTGCCAACAGTCATCTAGGCAGCAATCAGCCCCAGCATTTT
V gene: TRBV29-1; clone size: .; CDR3 length: 11; J gene: TRBJ1-1; D gene: .; CDR3 protein: CSVARPTEAFF; CDR3 DNA: TGCAGCGTTGCTCGGCCCACTGAAGCTTTCTTT
V gene: TRBV11-2; clone size: few; CDR3 length: 19; J gene: TRBJ2-1; D gene: .; CDR3 protein: CASSLSMGLARGTYNEQFF; CDR3 DNA: TGTGCCAGCAGCTTAAGTATGGGCCTGGCCAGGGGCACCTACAATGAGCAGTTCTTC
V gene: TRBV28; clone size: few; CDR3 length: 14; J gene: TRBJ1-6; D gene: TRBD1; CDR3 protein: CASSPTGLWSPLHF; CDR3 DNA: TGTGCCAGCAGTCCGACAGGGTTGTGGTCACCCCTCCACTTT
V gene: TRBV6-1; clone size: .; CDR3 length: 17; J gene: TRBJ1-5; D gene: .; CDR3 protein: CASSESMGGSGNQPQHF; CDR3 DNA: TGTGCCAGCAGTGAAAGCATGGGAGGATCGGGCAATCAGCCCCAGCATTTT